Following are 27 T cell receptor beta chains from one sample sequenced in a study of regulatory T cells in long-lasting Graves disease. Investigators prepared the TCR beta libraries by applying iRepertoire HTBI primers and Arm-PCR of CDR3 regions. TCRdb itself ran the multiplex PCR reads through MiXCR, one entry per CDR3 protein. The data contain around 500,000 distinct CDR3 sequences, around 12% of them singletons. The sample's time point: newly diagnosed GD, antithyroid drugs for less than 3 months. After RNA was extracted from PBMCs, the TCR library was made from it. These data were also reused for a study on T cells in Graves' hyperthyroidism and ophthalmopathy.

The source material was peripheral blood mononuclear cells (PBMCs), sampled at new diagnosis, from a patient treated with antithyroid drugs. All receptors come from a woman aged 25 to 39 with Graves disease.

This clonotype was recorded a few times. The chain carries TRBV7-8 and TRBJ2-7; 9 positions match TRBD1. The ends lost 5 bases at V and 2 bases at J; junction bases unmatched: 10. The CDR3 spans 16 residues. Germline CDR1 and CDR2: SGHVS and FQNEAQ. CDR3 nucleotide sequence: TGTGCCAGCAGCGAATCCTTTGGACAGGGGACCTACGAGCAGTACTTC. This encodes CASSESFGQGTYEQYF.

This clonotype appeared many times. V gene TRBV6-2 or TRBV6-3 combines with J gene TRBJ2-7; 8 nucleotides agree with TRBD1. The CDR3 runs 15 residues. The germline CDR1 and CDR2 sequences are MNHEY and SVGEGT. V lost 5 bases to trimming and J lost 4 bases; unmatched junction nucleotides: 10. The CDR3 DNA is TGTGCCAGCAGTGAACGGCCAGGGGGCCCTTACGAGCAGTACTTC. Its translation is CASSERPGGPYEQYF.

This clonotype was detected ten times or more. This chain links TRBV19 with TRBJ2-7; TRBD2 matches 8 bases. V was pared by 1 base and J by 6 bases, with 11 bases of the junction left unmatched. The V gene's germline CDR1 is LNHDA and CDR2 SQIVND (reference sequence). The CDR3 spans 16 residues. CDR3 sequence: CASSIVPGGGRSEQYF. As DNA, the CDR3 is TGTGCCAGTAGTATAGTCCCGGGAGGGGGGCGTTCCGAGCAGTACTTC.

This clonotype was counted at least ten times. CDR3 nucleotide sequence: TGTGCCTGGGCGGGACAGGGGTTCCGTGGCTACACCTTC. Translated: CAWAGQGFRGYTF. This chain connects TRBV30 to TRBJ1-2, with 10 bases lining up with TRBD1. The germline V gene encodes CDR1 GTSNPN and CDR2 SVGIG (reference sequence). Trimming removed 5 bases from V and 7 bases from J; junction bases left unmatched: 7. This CDR3 region has 13 residues. The whole variable domain, filled in from reference TRBV30 and TRBJ1-2, reads SQTIHQWPATLVQPVGSPLSLECTVEGTSNPNLYWYRQAAGRGLQLLFYSVGIGQISSEVPQNLSASRPQDRQFILSSKKLLLSDSGFYLCAWAGQGFRGYTFGSGTRLTVV.

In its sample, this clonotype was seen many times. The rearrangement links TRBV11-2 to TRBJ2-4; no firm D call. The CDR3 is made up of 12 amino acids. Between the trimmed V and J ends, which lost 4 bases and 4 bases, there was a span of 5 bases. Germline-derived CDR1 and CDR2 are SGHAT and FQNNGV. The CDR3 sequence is CASSSGKNIQYF. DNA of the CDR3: TGTGCCAGCAGCTCCGGTAAAAACATTCAGTACTTC.

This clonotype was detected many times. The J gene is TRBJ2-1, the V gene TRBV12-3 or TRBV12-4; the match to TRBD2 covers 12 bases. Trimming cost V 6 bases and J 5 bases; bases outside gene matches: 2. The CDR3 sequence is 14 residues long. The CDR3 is CASRRTSGDNEQFF. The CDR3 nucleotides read TGTGCCAGCAGAAGGACTAGCGGGGACAATGAGCAGTTCTTC.

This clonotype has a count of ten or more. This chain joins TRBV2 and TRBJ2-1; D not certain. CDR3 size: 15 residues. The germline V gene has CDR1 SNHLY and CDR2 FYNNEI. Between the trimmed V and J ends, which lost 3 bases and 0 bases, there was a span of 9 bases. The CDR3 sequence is CASSEPVFSYNEQFF. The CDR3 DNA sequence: TGTGCCAGCAGTGAGCCCGTGTTCTCCTACAATGAGCAGTTCTTC.

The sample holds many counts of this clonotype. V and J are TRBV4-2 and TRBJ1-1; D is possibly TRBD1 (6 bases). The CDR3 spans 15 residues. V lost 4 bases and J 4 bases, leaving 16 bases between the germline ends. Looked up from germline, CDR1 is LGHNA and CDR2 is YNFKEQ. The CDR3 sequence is CASSPTQPRGTEAFF. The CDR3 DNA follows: TGTGCCAGCAGCCCGACCCAACCCAGGGGCACTGAAGCTTTCTTT.

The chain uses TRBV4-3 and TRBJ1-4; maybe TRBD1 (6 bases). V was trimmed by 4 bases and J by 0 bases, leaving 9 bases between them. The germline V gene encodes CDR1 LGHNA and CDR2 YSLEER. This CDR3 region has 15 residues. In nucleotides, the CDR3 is TGCGCCAGCAGCCCGGGACATTCAACTAATGAAAAACTGTTTTTT. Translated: CASSPGHSTNEKLFF.

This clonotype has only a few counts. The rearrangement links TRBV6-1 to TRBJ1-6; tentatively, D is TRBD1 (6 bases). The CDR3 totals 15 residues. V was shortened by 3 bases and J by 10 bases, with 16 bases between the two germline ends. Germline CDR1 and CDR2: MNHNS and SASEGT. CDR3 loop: CASSETWQGTSPLHF. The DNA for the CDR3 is TGTGCCAGCAGTGAGACTTGGCAGGGGACCTCACCCCTCCACTTT.

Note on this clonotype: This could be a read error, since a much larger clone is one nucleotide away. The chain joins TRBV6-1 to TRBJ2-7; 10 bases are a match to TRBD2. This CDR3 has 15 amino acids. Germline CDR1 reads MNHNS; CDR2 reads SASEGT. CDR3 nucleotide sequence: TGTGCCAGCAGTGACCCTAGCGGGGGAGCCTACGGGCAGTACTTC. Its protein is CASSDPSGGAYGQYF.

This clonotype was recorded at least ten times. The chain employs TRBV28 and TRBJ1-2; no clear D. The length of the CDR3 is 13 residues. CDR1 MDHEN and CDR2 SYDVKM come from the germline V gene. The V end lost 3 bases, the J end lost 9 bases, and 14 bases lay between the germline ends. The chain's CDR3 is CASSFSQFHRYTF. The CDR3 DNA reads TGTGCCAGCAGTTTCTCACAGTTCCATCGCTACACCTTC.

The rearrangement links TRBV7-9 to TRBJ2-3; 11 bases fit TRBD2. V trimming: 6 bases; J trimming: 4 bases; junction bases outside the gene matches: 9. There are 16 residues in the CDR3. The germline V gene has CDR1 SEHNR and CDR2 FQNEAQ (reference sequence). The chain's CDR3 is CASSSRRLAGSDTQYF. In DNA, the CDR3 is TGTGCCAGCAGTTCCCGACGACTAGCGGGGTCAGATACGCAGTATTTT.

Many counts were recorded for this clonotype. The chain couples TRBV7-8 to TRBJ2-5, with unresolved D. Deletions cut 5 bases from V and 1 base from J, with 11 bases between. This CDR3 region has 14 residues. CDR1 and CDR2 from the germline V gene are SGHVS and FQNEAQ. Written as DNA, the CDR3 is TGTGCCAGCAGCCCCCGTTCGGGCCAAGAGACCCAGTACTTC. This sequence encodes CASSPRSGQETQYF.

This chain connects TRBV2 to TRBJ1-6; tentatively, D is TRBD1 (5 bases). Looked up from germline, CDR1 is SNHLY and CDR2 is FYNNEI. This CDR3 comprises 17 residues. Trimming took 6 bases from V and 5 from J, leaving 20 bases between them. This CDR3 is CASRARQYPTNNSPLHF. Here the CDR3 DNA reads TGTGCCAGCAGGGCTAGACAGTATCCTACCAATAATTCACCCCTCCACTTT. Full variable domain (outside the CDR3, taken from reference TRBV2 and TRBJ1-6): EPEVTQTPSHQVTQMGQEVILRCVPISNHLYFYWYRQILGQKVEFLVSFYNNEISEKSEIFDDQFSVERPDGSNFTLKIRSTKLEDSAMYFCASRARQYPTNNSPLHFGNGTRLTVT.

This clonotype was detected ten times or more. Here the CDR3 DNA reads TGTGCCAGCAGTTTAGACCCCGGGTATGGGACCTGGGTTGAGCAGTTCTTC. It encodes CASSLDPGYGTWVEQFF. The chain recombines TRBV12-3 or TRBV12-4 with TRBJ2-1; D is perhaps TRBD1 or TRBD2 (5 bases each). This CDR3 region has 17 residues. V was clipped by 1 base and J by 9 bases, with 22 bases between them.

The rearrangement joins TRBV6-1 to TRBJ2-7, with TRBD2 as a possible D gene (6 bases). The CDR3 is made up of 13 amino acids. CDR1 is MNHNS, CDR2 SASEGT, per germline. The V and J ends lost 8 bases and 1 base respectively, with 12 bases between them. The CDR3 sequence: CASCRGLSYEQYF. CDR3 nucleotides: TGTGCCAGCTGCCGGGGACTGTCCTACGAGCAGTACTTC.

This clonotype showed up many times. The CDR3 coding sequence is TGTGCCAGTAGTCAAAGACAGGGTGGTTTTAACACTGAAGCTTTCTTT. This gives the protein CASSQRQGGFNTEAFF. The chain has TRBV19 and TRBJ1-1; 7 bases are a match to TRBD1. There are 16 residues in the CDR3. In germline, CDR1 is LNHDA, CDR2 SQIVND (reference sequence). The ends lost 5 bases at V and 2 bases at J; junction bases unmatched: 11.

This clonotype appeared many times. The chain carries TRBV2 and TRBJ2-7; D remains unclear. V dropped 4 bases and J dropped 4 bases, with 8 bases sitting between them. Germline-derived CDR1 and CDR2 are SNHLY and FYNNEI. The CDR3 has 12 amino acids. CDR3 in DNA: TGTGCCAGCAGTGTCCTCGCATACGAGCAGTACTTC. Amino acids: CASSVLAYEQYF.

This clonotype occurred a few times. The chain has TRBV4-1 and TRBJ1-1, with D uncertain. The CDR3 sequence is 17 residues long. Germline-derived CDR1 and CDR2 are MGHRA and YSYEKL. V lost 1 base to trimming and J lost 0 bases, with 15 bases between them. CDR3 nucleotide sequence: TGCGCCAGCAGCCAAGTGTACCCCAGGTTGTTGAACACTGAAGCTTTCTTT. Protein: CASSQVYPRLLNTEAFF.

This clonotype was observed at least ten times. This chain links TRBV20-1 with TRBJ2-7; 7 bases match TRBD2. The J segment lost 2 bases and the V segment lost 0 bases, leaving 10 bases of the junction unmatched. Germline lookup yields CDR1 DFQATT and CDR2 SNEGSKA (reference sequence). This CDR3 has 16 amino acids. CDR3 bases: TGCAGTGCTAGAGATGGAGTAGCGGGCATACCCTACGAGCAGTACTTC. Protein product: CSARDGVAGIPYEQYF.

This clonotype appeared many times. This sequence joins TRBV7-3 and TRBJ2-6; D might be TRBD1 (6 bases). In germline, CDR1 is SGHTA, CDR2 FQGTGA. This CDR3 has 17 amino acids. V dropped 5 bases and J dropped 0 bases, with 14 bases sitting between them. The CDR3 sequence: CASSRRGQFSGANVLTF. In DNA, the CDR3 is TGTGCCAGCAGCCGACGCGGACAGTTCTCTGGGGCCAACGTCCTGACTTTC. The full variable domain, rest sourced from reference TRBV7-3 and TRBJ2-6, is GAGVSQTPSNKVTEKGKYVELRCDPISGHTALYWYRQSLGQGPEFLIYFQGTGAADDSGLPNDRFFAVRPEGSVSTLKIQRTERGDSAVYLCASSRRGQFSGANVLTFGAGSRLTVL.

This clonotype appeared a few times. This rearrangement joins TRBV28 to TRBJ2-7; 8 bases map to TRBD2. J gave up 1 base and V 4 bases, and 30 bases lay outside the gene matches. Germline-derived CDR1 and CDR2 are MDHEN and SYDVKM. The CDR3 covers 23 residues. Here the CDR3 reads CASSSGRDRERAKLTTESYEQYF. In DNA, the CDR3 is TGTGCCAGCAGTTCCGGGAGGGATCGAGAACGGGCAAAACTAACCACAGAATCCTACGAGCAGTACTTC.

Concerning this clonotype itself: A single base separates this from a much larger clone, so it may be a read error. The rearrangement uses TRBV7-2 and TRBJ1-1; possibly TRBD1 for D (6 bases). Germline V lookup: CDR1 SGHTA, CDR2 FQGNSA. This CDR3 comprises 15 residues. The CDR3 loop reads CGSRKGGGTYTEAFF. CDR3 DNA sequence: TGTGGCAGTCGCAAGGGGGGGGGGACCTACACTGAAGCTTTCTTT.

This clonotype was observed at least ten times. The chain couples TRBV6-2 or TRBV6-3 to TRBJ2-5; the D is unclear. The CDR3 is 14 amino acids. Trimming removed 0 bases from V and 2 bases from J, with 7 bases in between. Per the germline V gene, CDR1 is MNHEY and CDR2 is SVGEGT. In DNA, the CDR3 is TGTGCCAGCAGTTACTCCCGCATACAAGAGACCCAGTACTTC. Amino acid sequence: CASSYSRIQETQYF.

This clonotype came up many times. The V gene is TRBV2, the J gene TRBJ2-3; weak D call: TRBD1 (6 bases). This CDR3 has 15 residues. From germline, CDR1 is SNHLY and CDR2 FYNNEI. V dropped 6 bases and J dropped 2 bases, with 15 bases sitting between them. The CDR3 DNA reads TGTGCCAGCAGCGCCCAGGGGATTTACACAGATACGCAGTATTTT. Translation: CASSAQGIYTDTQYF.

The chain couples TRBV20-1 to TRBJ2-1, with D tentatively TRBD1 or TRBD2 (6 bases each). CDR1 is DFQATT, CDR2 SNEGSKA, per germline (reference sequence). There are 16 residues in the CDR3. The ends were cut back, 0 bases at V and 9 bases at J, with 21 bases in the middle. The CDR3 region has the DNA TGCAGTGCTAGAGATCGATGGGAAAGGGGGGCCATTGAGCAGTTCTTC. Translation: CSARDRWERGAIEQFF.